This entry lists 8 T cell receptor beta chains sequenced from one sample in a study of blood T cells in healthy people across ages. A second PCR of 7 to 11 cycles used a sample-barcoded 5' primer and a J-beta primer mix. TCRdb processed the 5' RACE reads anew with MiXCR; each CDR3 protein has one entry. The table has roughly 2 million distinct CDR3 sequences, roughly 52% seen once. Sequenced: blood. The origin of the receptors is a woman aged 40 to 50 in good health.

The chain uses TRBV25-1 and TRBJ1-6; TRBD1 aligns across 8 bases. The germline V gene encodes CDR1 MGHDK and CDR2 SYGVNS. CDR3 length equals 15 residues. J lost 9 bases, V lost 6 bases, and 10 bases had no gene match. The CDR3 nucleotides read TGTGCCAGCAGAGCGTCGACAGGGGAAATTTCACCCCTCCACTTT. Residues: CASRASTGEISPLHF.

The table lists this clonotype with a few counts. The chain employs TRBV29-1 and TRBJ2-5; D unresolved. The CDR3 consists of 12 residues. Germline V gene sequence: CDR1 SQVTM, CDR2 ANQGSEA. With 7 bases removed from V and 5 bases from J, the gap between germline ends came to 14 bases. The CDR3 DNA reads TGCAGCGAGCTGTCCGACGCGGAGACCCAGTACTTC. Translated: CSELSDAETQYF. The full variable domain, its missing parts supplied by reference TRBV29-1 and TRBJ2-5, is SAVISQKPSRDICQRGTSLTIQCQVDSQVTMMFWYRQQPGQSLTLIATANQGSEATYESGFVIDKFPISRPNLTFSTLTVSNMSPEDSSIYLCSELSDAETQYFGPGTRLLVL.

This clonotype showed up just a few times. V gene TRBV20-1 combines with J gene TRBJ1-2, with D unresolved. The germline gives CDR1 DFQATT, CDR2 SNEGSKA (reference sequence). The V and J ends lost 6 bases and 10 bases respectively, with 18 bases between them. The CDR3 spans 12 residues. CDR3: CSATTGVWFYTF. The CDR3 DNA reads TGCAGTGCCACGACTGGCGTATGGTTCTACACCTTC.

The chain carries TRBV10-1 and TRBJ2-1; D not resolved. There are 17 residues in the CDR3. V was trimmed by 0 bases and J by 3 bases, leaving 15 bases between them. Looked up from germline, CDR1 is WNHNN and CDR2 is SYGVQD (reference sequence). CDR3 in amino acids: CASSESPPVGLYNEQFF. CDR3 nucleotides: TGCGCCAGCAGTGAGTCGCCCCCGGTGGGTCTCTACAATGAGCAGTTCTTC.

The rearrangement links TRBV7-9 to TRBJ2-7; weak D call: TRBD2 (6 bases). V was cut by 3 bases and J by 8 bases, with 20 bases left in between. CDR1 is SEHNR, CDR2 FQNEAQ, per germline (reference sequence). The CDR3 consists of 15 residues. CDR3 residues: CASSFGGGFFGKQYF. The CDR3 coding sequence is TGTGCCAGCAGCTTCGGGGGAGGATTTTTTGGCAAGCAGTACTTC.

This chain connects TRBV2 to TRBJ2-1; tentatively, D is TRBD1 (6 bases). The V gene's germline CDR1 is SNHLY and CDR2 FYNNEI. The CDR3 runs 12 residues. V was pared by 10 bases and J by 8 bases, with 15 bases between. The DNA of the CDR3 is TGTGCCACCCGGGTGGCAGGGGATGAGCAGTTCTTC. It encodes CATRVAGDEQFF.

The CDR3 here is CASSFYRVRGTGELFF. The DNA for the CDR3 is TGCGCCAGCAGCTTCTACAGGGTTAGGGGCACCGGGGAGCTGTTTTTT. The rearrangement links TRBV5-1 to TRBJ2-2, with D perhaps TRBD1 (6 bases). Germline V gene data show CDR1 as SGHRS and CDR2 as YFSETQ. The CDR3 is 16 amino acids. Trimming cost V 2 bases and J 4 bases, with 15 bases left between them. The full variable domain, completed using reference TRBV5-1 and TRBJ2-2, is KAGVTQTPRYLIKTRGQQVTLSCSPISGHRSVSWYQQTPGQGLQFLFEYFSETQRNKGNFPGRFSGRQFSNSRSEMNVSTLELGDSALYLCASSFYRVRGTGELFFGEGSRLTVL.

The gene calls are TRBV7-2 and TRBJ2-3, with D possibly being TRBD1 or TRBD2 (5 bases each). Germline V gives CDR1 SGHTA, CDR2 FQGNSA. The CDR3 totals 12 residues. V was trimmed by 10 bases and J by 2 bases, leaving 10 bases between them. The DNA of the CDR3 is TGTGCCACCGGGACGGCCACAGATACGCAGTATTTT. Amino acids: CATGTATDTQYF.